This TCR beta chain was sequenced in a study of PD-1 blockade in classical Hodgkin lymphoma. Study observations and caveats: Significantly greater TCR diversity emerged by C4D1 in CD4+ cells but not CD8+ cells. Reports indicated that newly diagnosed patients had lower baseline TCR diversity than healthy donors did. Reasons behind the repertoire differences stay unclear, perhaps disease activity or earlier therapy.

Deletions cut 4 bases from V and 2 bases from J, with 13 bases between. The V gene's germline CDR1 is SGHRS and CDR2 YFSETQ. The CDR3 is 14 residues long. After autologous stem cell transplantation all patients relapsed, and prior brentuximab vedotin exposure differed between cohorts. Isolation of CD4+ T cells from thawed PBMCs was performed by magnetic negative selection. Complete response, partial response or progressive disease were the best responses. The data were produced by immunoSEQ multiplex PCR, yet TCRdb's version contains in-frame clones alone and is incomplete. The profile covers 10,000 to 15,000 clones, with roughly 90% appearing a single time and 0.4% to 0.6% taken by the ten largest. Notes on this clone: Its antigen is unidentified.

This chain links TRBV5-1 with TRBJ2-7, with D perhaps matching TRBD1 (5 bases). The TCR was taken from a human donor with classical Hodgkin lymphoma. Material: CD4+ T cells from blood, obtained at baseline. The CDR3 protein is CASSVKGPAYEQYF. In DNA, the CDR3 is TGCGCCAGCAGCGTAAAGGGGCCAGCCTACGAGCAGTACTTC.